The clone carrying this T cell receptor (beta chain) was seen ten or more times. As yet, its antigen is unknown. The data are from a study of regulatory T cells in long-lasting Graves disease. The study, taken as a whole, reports: The sample size was small, and this may have reduced accuracy. Patients with persistent disease showed a bias toward TRBV28, TRBJ1-2 and TRBJ2-5.

The CDR3 length is 12 residues. V was cut by 3 bases and J by 3 bases, with 3 bases left in between. Germline lookup yields CDR1 SGHVS and CDR2 FQNEAQ. Described time point: newly diagnosed GD, antithyroid drugs for less than 3 months. Preparation of the TCR library used RNA extracted from PBMCs. Library construction for TCR beta used iRepertoire HTBI primers and Arm-PCR of CDR3 regions. TCRdb itself ran the multiplex PCR reads through MiXCR, one entry per CDR3 protein. Of some 200,000 distinct CDR3 sequences in the sample, around 19% are singletons; the top ten hold 12%. The data were also submitted as part of a second study, on T cells in Graves' hyperthyroidism and ophthalmopathy. From that report: First-round RT-PCR with HTBI primers amplified the TCR CDR3 region.

The source was peripheral blood mononuclear cells (PBMCs), collected at new diagnosis, from a patient treated with antithyroid drugs. The chain employs TRBV7-8 and TRBJ1-5, with unresolved D. The sequence was obtained from a woman aged 25 to 45 with Graves disease. CDR3 DNA: TGTGCCAGCAGCTTCGACAATCAGCCCCAGCATTTT. Amino acid sequence: CASSFDNQPQHF.